This TCR beta chain was captured in a study of T cells in Graves' hyperthyroidism and ophthalmopathy. This clonotype appeared many times. No antigen is known for it. The CDR3 consists of 14 residues. V was clipped by 3 bases and J by 10 bases; unmatched bases: 9. From germline, CDR1 is DFQATT and CDR2 SNEGSKA (reference sequence). Notes on the study in general: Expanded thyroid clonotypes (above 0.001) were mostly also found in blood.

Amplification targeted TCR beta CDR3 regions from RNA transcripts. Researchers ran a first-round RT-PCR on the TCR CDR3 using the HTBI primer set. TCRdb called the multiplex PCR reads again in MiXCR, with one record for every CDR3 protein. Of about 840,000 distinct CDR3 sequences detected, roughly 40% appear once; the ten largest clones hold over 8%. Across 18 months, stable Graves' hyperthyroidism was marked by no progression to ophthalmopathy. This chain links TRBV20-1 with TRBJ1-6; 7 bases are a match to TRBD1. Sequencing input: blood. This sequence originates from a man between 18 and 29 years old with Graves' hyperthyroidism. CDR3 sequence reads: CSASTGTADSPLHF. CDR3 nucleotide sequence: TGCAGTGCTAGTACCGGGACAGCCGACTCACCCCTCCACTTT.